These 15 T cell receptor beta chains were sequenced from one sample in a study of blood T cell repertoires in COVID-19. The assay was immunoSEQ multiplex PCR, and TCRdb's table has in-frame clones only and misses some. The sample has roughly 68,000 clones; 88% are singletons. Sequenced input: peripheral blood. The receptor set was obtained from a woman aged 55-75 years with COVID-19, enrolled during active disease.

This clone has more than one count but fewer than ten. The CDR3 nucleotides read TGTGCCAGCAGCAATCCCTTCCCCGGGCCCCAGCATTTT. Translating gives CASSNPFPGPQHF. J is TRBJ1-5 and V is TRBV6-2 or TRBV6-3; D remains ambiguous. Germline values: CDR1 MNHEY, CDR2 SVGEGT. V lost 6 bases and J 9 bases, leaving 15 bases between the germline ends. The length of the CDR3 is 13 residues.

The chain combines TRBV11-3 with TRBJ1-2; D is uncertain. Germline CDR1 and CDR2: SGHNT and YENEEA. This CDR3 is built from 12 residues. Trimming left V 4 bases short and J 8 bases short, with 11 bases between. The chain's CDR3 is CASSYELWGYTF. CDR3 nucleotides: TGTGCCAGCAGCTACGAACTTTGGGGCTACACCTTC.

The rearrangement joins TRBV19 to TRBJ2-2; tentative D call: TRBD2 (5 bases). This CDR3 region has 14 residues. The germline V and J ends were trimmed by 5 bases and 7 bases, with 14 bases remaining between them. The V gene's germline CDR1 is LNHDA and CDR2 SQIVND (reference sequence). CDR3 region: CASSPGWGSGELFF. Written as DNA, the CDR3 is TGTGCCAGTAGTCCGGGATGGGGAAGCGGGGAGCTGTTTTTT.

Note on this clone: The same CDR3 arises from other DNA sequences in this sample as well. The CDR3, as DNA: TGCGCCAGCCGGGACAGTAACTACGAGCAGTACTTC. Encoded protein: CASRDSNYEQYF. The chain carries TRBV5-1 and TRBJ2-7, with TRBD1 matching 7 bases. J lost 3 bases, V lost 7 bases, and 4 bases had no gene match. This CDR3 has 12 residues. Germline V CDR1 and CDR2: SGHRS, YFSETQ.

This rearrangement joins TRBV10-2 to TRBJ2-2; the D is unclear. Germline V gives CDR1 WSHSY, CDR2 SAAADI. V shed 10 bases and J shed 2 bases, with 20 bases lying between them. CDR3 length: 16 residues. The CDR3 here is CATVRAQRRNTGELFF. Here the CDR3 DNA reads TGCGCCACCGTAAGAGCCCAGCGACGAAACACCGGGGAGCTGTTTTTT.

The V and J genes are TRBV6-2 or TRBV6-3 and TRBJ1-5; D is possibly TRBD1 (5 bases). V lost 5 bases and J 2 bases, leaving 16 bases between the germline ends. CDR1 and CDR2 from the germline V gene are MNHEY and SVGEGT. The CDR3 is made up of 16 amino acids. The CDR3, as DNA: TGTGCCAGCAGTCTCTTATCCTCGGGGGGCAATCAGCCCCAGCATTTT. This codes for CASSLLSSGGNQPQHF.

The chain couples TRBV7-6 to TRBJ2-5; TRBD2 is a possible D gene (7 bases). CDR3 length equals 17 residues. V lost 0 bases and J 5 bases, leaving 19 bases between the germline ends. Germline CDR1 SGHVS, CDR2 FNYEAQ. CDR3 nucleotide sequence: TGTGCCAGCAGCTTAGCCTCCCTAGCGGAGAGGGGGGAGACCCAGTACTTC. It translates to CASSLASLAERGETQYF.

The chain couples TRBV7-2 to TRBJ2-4; possible D gene TRBD1, 6 bases. V was clipped by 5 bases and J by 9 bases, with 14 bases between them. The CDR3 extends over 13 amino acids. CDR1 SGHTA and CDR2 FQGNSA come from the germline V gene. The DNA for the CDR3 is TGTGCCAGCAGCGTAACAGGGAGCGGCATTCAGTACTTC. Its translation is CASSVTGSGIQYF. Combining the CDR3 with reference TRBV7-2 and TRBJ2-4 gives the whole variable domain GAGVSQSPSNKVTEKGKDVELRCDPISGHTALYWYRQSLGQGLEFLIYFQGNSAPDKSGLPSDRFSAERTGGSVSTLTIQRTQQEDSAVYLCASSVTGSGIQYFGAGTRLSVL.

This sequence joins TRBV30 and TRBJ1-4; D might be TRBD1 (6 bases). This CDR3 is built from 13 residues. V lost 2 bases to trimming and J lost 8 bases, with 12 bases between them. CDR1 and CDR2 (germline): GTSNPN, SVGIG (reference sequence). The CDR3 reads CAWSQGLAEKLFF. CDR3 in DNA: TGTGCCTGGAGTCAGGGGTTGGCCGAAAAACTGTTTTTT. The full variable domain, its missing parts supplied by reference TRBV30 and TRBJ1-4, is SQTIHQWPATLVQPVGSPLSLECTVEGTSNPNLYWYRQAAGRGLQLLFYSVGIGQISSEVPQNLSASRPQDRQFILSSKKLLLSDSGFYLCAWSQGLAEKLFFGSGTQLSVL.

The chain recombines TRBV5-4 with TRBJ2-1; 8 bases line up with TRBD1. V gave up 6 bases and J gave up 3 bases; unmatched junction bases: 8. The CDR3 consists of 15 residues. Looked up from germline, CDR1 is SGHNT and CDR2 is YYREEE (reference sequence). The CDR3 bases are TGTGCCAGCATCGACGGGACAGGAAACTACAATGAGCAGTTCTTC. Its protein product is CASIDGTGNYNEQFF.

The chain uses TRBV7-9 and TRBJ1-1; unclear D gene. The V end was cut by 2 bases, the J end by 6 bases, with 13 bases between. Per the germline V gene, CDR1 is SEHNR and CDR2 is FQNEAQ (reference sequence). The CDR3 has 14 residues. The CDR3 here is CASSLNWKRAEAFF. As DNA, the CDR3 is TGTGCCAGCAGCTTAAACTGGAAGCGGGCTGAAGCTTTCTTT.

The chain joins TRBV3-1 (or the pseudogene TRBV3-2) to TRBJ2-1, with TRBD1 identical over 12 bases. J was trimmed by 4 bases and V by 4 bases; bases with no gene match: 5. Germline CDR1 is LGHDT and CDR2 is YNNKEL (reference sequence). This CDR3 is built from 16 residues. CDR3 sequence: CASSPPGQGAYNEQFF. The CDR3 nucleotides are TGTGCCAGCAGCCCTCCGGGACAGGGGGCTTACAATGAGCAGTTCTTC.

The chain links TRBV3-1 (or the pseudogene TRBV3-2) to TRBJ2-3; 10 bases map to TRBD1. V was clipped by 0 bases and J by 2 bases; unmatched bases: 8. The CDR3 runs to 18 residues. In germline, CDR1 is LGHDT, CDR2 YNNKEL (reference sequence). As DNA, the CDR3 is TGTGCCAGCAGCCAAGATATTGGGGACAGGGGACCCACAGATACGCAGTATTTT. The encoded protein is CASSQDIGDRGPTDTQYF.

This clone was recorded once. The chain couples TRBV7-9 to TRBJ1-4, with a weak D call TRBD1 (5 bases). Germline V CDR1 and CDR2: SEHNR, FQNEAQ (reference sequence). The ends were cut back, 1 base at V and 7 bases at J, with 13 bases in the middle. The CDR3 covers 15 residues. CDR3 sequence: CASSLGGGGIEKLFF. As DNA, the CDR3 is TGTGCCAGCAGCTTAGGGGGCGGGGGTATTGAAAAACTGTTTTTT.

The rearrangement uses TRBV10-1 and TRBJ2-2; a possible D gene is TRBD1 (5 bases). Trimming left V 6 bases short and J 3 bases short, with 11 bases between. The germline gives CDR1 WNHNN, CDR2 SYGVQD (reference sequence). The CDR3 totals 14 residues. The CDR3: CASSPRRDTGELFF. Written as DNA, the CDR3 is TGCGCCAGCAGCCCACGCAGGGACACCGGGGAGCTGTTTTTT.